This entry features one T cell receptor (beta chain) sequence. The CDR3 is 12 residues long. V was clipped by 6 bases and J by 5 bases, with 11 bases between them. Germline V gene lookup returns CDR1 SQVTM and CDR2 ANQGSEA. These data are taken from a study of cytomegalovirus exposure and HLA in healthy donors. The primer mix had 60 Vbeta and 13 Jbeta primers. Profiled with immunoSEQ multiplex PCR; TCRdb holds only in-frame clones, not every one. The repertoire consists of about 38,000 clones, with roughly three quarters occurring once and the leading ten covering less than 8.5%. This sequence was found in a man aged 25-40 years in good health and CMV-seronegative. Sequences were obtained from PBMCs. The J gene is TRBJ2-1, the V gene TRBV29-1; a possible D gene is TRBD2 (6 bases). Written as DNA, the CDR3 is TGCAGCGTCCGGGGACTCAACAATGAGCAGTTCTTC. This gives the protein CSVRGLNNEQFF.